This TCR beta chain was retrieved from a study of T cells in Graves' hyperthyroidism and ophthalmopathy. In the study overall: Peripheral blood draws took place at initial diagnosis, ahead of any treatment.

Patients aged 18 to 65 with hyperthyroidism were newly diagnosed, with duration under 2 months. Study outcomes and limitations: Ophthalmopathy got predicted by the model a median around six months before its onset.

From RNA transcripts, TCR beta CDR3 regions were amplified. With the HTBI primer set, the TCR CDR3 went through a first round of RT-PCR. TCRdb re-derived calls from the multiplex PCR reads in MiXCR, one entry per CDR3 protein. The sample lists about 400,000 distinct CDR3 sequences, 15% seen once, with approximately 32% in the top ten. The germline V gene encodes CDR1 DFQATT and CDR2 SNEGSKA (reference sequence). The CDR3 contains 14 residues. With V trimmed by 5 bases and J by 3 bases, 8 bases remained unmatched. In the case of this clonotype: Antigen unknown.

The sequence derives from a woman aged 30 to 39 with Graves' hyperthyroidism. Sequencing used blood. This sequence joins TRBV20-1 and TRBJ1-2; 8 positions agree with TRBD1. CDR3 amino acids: CSAASGQEDYGYTF. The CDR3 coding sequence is TGCAGTGCTGCCTCGGGACAGGAGGACTATGGCTACACCTTC.